The 8 T cell receptor beta chains listed next were all sequenced from one sample in a study of T cell repertoires in ileal Crohn's disease. Clones were sequenced by immunoSEQ multiplex PCR, and TCRdb holds only the in-frame ones, with some missing. Here the sample spans 14,000 or so clones, 70% to 90% being singletons. The sequencing sample was made of ileal tissue. The source of these receptors is an adult with Crohn's disease.

This chain links TRBV21-1 with TRBJ1-2; the table's TRBD1 call for D was not verified on the DNA. TRBV21-1 is a pseudogene. The CDR3 runs to 17 residues. CDR3 sequence: CASSRPETGTVNYGYTF. The CDR3 bases are TGTGCCAGCAGCAGGCCCGAGACAGGGACTGTTAACTATGGCTACACCTTC.

The rearrangement uses TRBV30 and TRBJ2-7; D call uncertain. With 3 bases removed from V and 1 base from J, the gap between germline ends came to 13 bases. This CDR3 is 14 amino acids long. CDR1 and CDR2 (germline): GTSNPN, SVGIG (reference sequence). The CDR3 region is CAWRNPGNSYEQYF. For the CDR3, the DNA is TGTGCCTGGAGAAACCCAGGAAATTCCTACGAGCAGTACTTC.

The J gene is TRBJ1-2, the V gene TRBV4-1; 11 positions match TRBD1. The CDR3 has 14 amino acids. Germline loops: CDR1 MGHRA, CDR2 YSYEKL. The V gene end was trimmed by 1 base and the J gene end by 8 bases; junction bases not matched to a gene: 3. The CDR3 DNA is TGCGCCAGCAGCCAAGGGACAGGGGGCCGAGGCTACACCTTC. Its translation: CASSQGTGGRGYTF.

The chain recombines TRBV5-1 with TRBJ2-2; D gene ambiguous. CDR3 length equals 16 residues. Germline V lookup: CDR1 SGHRS, CDR2 YFSETQ. Trimming cost V 0 bases and J 3 bases, with 12 bases left between them. CDR3 bases: TGCGCCAGCAGCTTGGCCAACCAGGTCGACACCGGGGAGCTGTTTTTT. Translation gives CASSLANQVDTGELFF.

The chain uses TRBV5-8 and TRBJ1-6, with no clear D. CDR3 length: 12 residues. Germline assignment: CDR1 SGHTS and CDR2 YDEGEE. The germline V and J ends were trimmed by 0 bases and 10 bases, with 5 bases remaining between them. CDR3 sequence reads: CASSLDSSPLHF. The CDR3 region has the DNA TGTGCCAGCAGCTTGGACTCGTCACCCCTCCACTTT. Full variable domain (missing parts from reference TRBV5-8 and TRBJ1-6): EAGVTQSPTHLIKTRGQQATLRCSPISGHTSVYWYQQALGLGLQFLLWYDEGEERNRGNFPPRFSGRQFPNYSSELNVNALELEDSALYLCASSLDSSPLHFGNGTRLTVT.

This sequence joins TRBV28 and TRBJ1-2, with D perhaps matching TRBD1 (5 bases). Germline V gene sequence: CDR1 MDHEN, CDR2 SYDVKM. Trimming shortened V by 2 bases and J by 1 base, and 8 bases separated the two germline ends. The CDR3 is made up of 14 amino acids. CDR3 region: CASSLGQGNYGYTF. The CDR3 region has the DNA TGTGCCAGCAGTTTAGGGCAGGGTAACTATGGCTACACCTTC.

This rearrangement joins TRBV6-1 to TRBJ2-2, with D possibly matching TRBD2 (6 bases). V lost 2 bases and J 0 bases, leaving 13 bases between the germline ends. Germline values: CDR1 MNHNS, CDR2 SASEGT. The CDR3 sequence is 17 residues long. CDR3 sequence (DNA): TGTGCCAGCAGTGAACTGCTCCGGGGGACGAACACCGGGGAGCTGTTTTTT. This sequence encodes CASSELLRGTNTGELFF.

The chain has TRBV19 and TRBJ2-5, with 8 bases matching TRBD2. There are 12 residues in the CDR3. Per the germline V gene, CDR1 is LNHDA and CDR2 is SQIVND (reference sequence). V lost 9 bases and J lost 1; bases outside the gene matches: 1. The CDR3 nucleotides read TGTGCCAGCGGGGGGGCCCAAGAGACCCAGTACTTC. This gives the protein CASGGAQETQYF.